A selection of T cell receptor beta chains follows, all from one sample in a study of cytomegalovirus exposure and HLA in healthy donors. The assay was immunoSEQ multiplex PCR, and TCRdb's table has in-frame clones only and misses some. The profile shows hundreds of thousands of clones, approximately 90% of them singletons. The sequenced material came from PBMCs. These receptors came from a woman aged 18-30 years in good health and CMV-seronegative. CDR3s include the opening cysteine and the closing phenylalanine or tryptophan. A D gene is named only where the DNA matches it firmly. Clone size is given for some rows only: seen once, a few or many times, or a class if the clone is expanded.

CDR3 protein	CDR3 DNA	D gene	V gene	J gene	clone size
CASSLTAGGTGELFF	TGTGCCAGCAGTTTAACGGCAGGGGGCACCGGGGAGCTGTTTTTT	TRBD1	TRBV28	TRBJ2-2	-
CSARRQETQYF	TGCAGTGCTAGGAGACAAGAGACCCAGTACTTC	-	TRBV20-1	TRBJ2-5	-
CASSPGTGERLFYGYTF	TGTGCCAGCAGCCCGGGGACAGGGGAACGTCTTTTCTATGGCTACACCTTC	TRBD1	TRBV5-8	TRBJ1-2	-
CSARRGPEAFF	TGCAGTGCTAGGCGGGGCCCTGAAGCTTTCTTT	-	TRBV20-1	TRBJ1-1	few
CASSLDVGAGQPQHF	TGTGCCAGCAGCTTAGATGTTGGGGCTGGTCAGCCCCAGCATTTT	-	TRBV7-2	TRBJ1-5	-
CASSPRDSPPQYF	TGTGCCAGCAGCCCCCGGGACTCCCCTCCCCAGTACTTC	-	TRBV7-2	TRBJ2-5	-
CASSYSGRRETQYF	TGTGCCAGCAGTTACTCGGGGCGCCGGGAGACCCAGTACTTC	-	TRBV6-5	TRBJ2-5	-
CASSLREGETQYF	TGTGCCAGCAGTTTGCGGGAGGGAGAGACCCAGTACTTC	TRBD2	TRBV27	TRBJ2-5	-
CASSLLDRGAGELFF	TGTGCCAGCAGCTTGTTGGACAGGGGGGCCGGGGAGCTGTTTTTT	TRBD1	TRBV7-6	TRBJ2-2	once
CASSERTGVANNSPLHF	TGTGCCAGCAGTGAAAGGACAGGGGTAGCTAATAATTCACCCCTCCACTTT	TRBD1	TRBV2	TRBJ1-6	once
CASSLQGRALGEKLFF	TGTGCCAGCAGTTTACAAGGCAGGGCCCTAGGTGAAAAACTGTTTTTT	-	TRBV28	TRBJ1-4	-
CASSENYRDRGGGYTF	TGTGCCAGCAGTGAAAACTACCGGGACAGGGGAGGGGGCTACACCTTC	TRBD1	TRBV6-1	TRBJ1-2	-
CASSEAPSDTQYF	TGTGCCAGCAGTGAAGCCCCCTCAGATACGCAGTATTTT	-	TRBV6-1	TRBJ2-3	-
CASSLAPSGMYEQYF	TGCGCCAGCAGCTTGGCGCCTAGCGGGATGTACGAGCAGTACTTC	TRBD2	TRBV5-1	TRBJ2-7	once
CASSGRQGTGYTF	TGTGCCAGCAGTGGCAGACAGGGGACGGGCTACACCTTC	TRBD1	TRBV6-5	TRBJ1-2	once
CASSEIYRTWWNYTF	TGTGCCAGCAGTGAAATTTACAGGACCTGGTGGAACTACACCTTC	-	TRBV6-1	TRBJ1-2	-
CASSSGIQHTEAFF	TGTGCCAGCAGTTCCGGGATACAGCACACTGAAGCTTTCTTT	-	TRBV6-6	TRBJ1-1	-
CASSVDREGTEAFF	TGTGCCAGCAGCGTAGATCGGGAGGGCACTGAAGCTTTCTTT	-	TRBV9	TRBJ1-1	-
CAWNRAASNQPQHF	TGTGCCTGGAACAGGGCGGCTAGCAATCAGCCCCAGCATTTT	-	TRBV30	TRBJ1-5	few
CASSVQLYTEAFF	TGTGCCAGCAGTGTACAGTTATACACTGAAGCTTTCTTT	-	TRBV2	TRBJ1-1	-
CALGVPYNEQFF	TGTGCCCTCGGGGTACCCTACAATGAGCAGTTCTTC	-	TRBV7-7	TRBJ2-1	-
CASSVYSGANVLTF	TGTGCCAGCAGCGTGTACTCTGGGGCCAACGTCCTGACTTTC	-	TRBV11-2	TRBJ2-6	-
CASSPGLPADTQYF	TGTGCCAGCAGCCCGGGACTACCGGCAGATACGCAGTATTTT	TRBD2	TRBV6-5	TRBJ2-3	-
CASGVGVGNTEAFF	TGTGCCAGCGGGGTGGGAGTCGGGAACACTGAAGCTTTCTTT	-	TRBV27	TRBJ1-1	-
CASSLLGQGSTNEKLFF	TGCGCCAGCAGCTTGCTGGGACAGGGCTCAACTAATGAAAAACTGTTTTTT	TRBD1	TRBV5-1	TRBJ1-4	-
CASRNSGTRGTDTQYF	TGCGCCAGCAGAAATTCCGGGACTAGGGGCACAGATACGCAGTATTTT	TRBD2	TRBV5-1	TRBJ2-3	-
CASSLVTGGDTQYF	TGTGCCAGCAGCTTAGTAACAGGGGGAGATACGCAGTATTTT	TRBD1	TRBV7-8	TRBJ2-3	-
CASSQEWGTGETDTQYF	TGTGCCAGCAGCCAAGAATGGGGGACAGGGGAAACAGATACGCAGTATTTT	TRBD1	TRBV25-1	TRBJ2-3	-
CASSSIFLGQPNEKLFF	TGTGCCAGCAGTTCCATATTCCTCGGACAGCCTAATGAAAAACTGTTTTTT	-	TRBV28	TRBJ1-4	-
CASSTLTPRGGSTDTQYF	TGTGCCAGCAGTACCCTTACCCCGCGGGGGGGGAGCACAGATACGCAGTATTTT	TRBD2	TRBV27	TRBJ2-3	-
CAIRARGATTDTQYF	TGTGCCATCAGGGCCCGCGGGGCAACCACAGATACGCAGTATTTT	-	TRBV27	TRBJ2-3	-
CAWDDITSNQPQHF	TGTGCCTGGGACGACATAACAAGCAATCAGCCCCAGCATTTT	-	TRBV30	TRBJ1-5	-
CAWRSGTSGYTF	TGTGCCTGGAGATCCGGGACATCCGGCTACACCTTC	-	TRBV30	TRBJ1-2	few
CASSLATGGGAYEQYF	TGCGCCAGCAGCTTGGCCACCGGGGGAGGGGCATACGAGCAGTACTTC	TRBD2	TRBV5-1	TRBJ2-7	-
CASSQRGRRTYEQYF	TGTGCCAGCTCCCAAAGAGGCAGAAGAACCTACGAGCAGTACTTC	-	TRBV18	TRBJ2-7	once
CASTTGTSGSNEQFF	TGTGCCAGCACTACCGGGACTAGCGGGTCTAATGAGCAGTTCTTC	TRBD2	TRBV27	TRBJ2-1	-
CASSSNPGGGDTQYF	TGTGCCAGCAGCTCCAACCCCGGGGGTGGGGATACGCAGTATTTT	-	TRBV13	TRBJ2-3	once
CASGKGGGRTGELFF	TGTGCCAGCGGGAAGGGCGGGGGGCGAACCGGGGAGCTGTTTTTT	TRBD2	TRBV28	TRBJ2-2	-
CASSSASGGSTGELFF	TGTGCCAGCAGCTCGGCTAGCGGGGGGAGCACCGGGGAGCTGTTTTTT	TRBD2	TRBV5-4	TRBJ2-2	-
CAWTGGEKLFF	TGTGCCTGGACGGGGGGGGAAAAACTGTTTTTT	-	TRBV30	TRBJ1-4	once